What follows is one TCR beta chain and its context. The target antigen is unknown. These data belong to a study of OX40 agonist ivuxolimab in advanced cancers. General study points: Some nonresponders additionally presented with little normalized T-cell clonal expansion. The antigens recognized by the expanded peripheral T cells, that is their antigen specificity, were not determined.

Profiled with immunoSEQ multiplex PCR; TCRdb holds only in-frame clones, not every one. The table lists approximately 42,000 clones, 88% of them singletons. Specimen: CD4+ or CD8+ T cells sorted from blood, collected in a trial of the OX40 agonist ivuxolimab. The receptor was isolated from an adult with an advanced solid tumor such as melanoma, head and neck, liver or kidney cancer.

CDR3 sequence reads: CASIGGITTEAFF. The CDR3 region has the DNA TGTGCCAGCATAGGAGGGATAACGACTGAAGCTTTCTTT. The gene calls are TRBV27 and TRBJ1-1; D unclear. The germline V gene encodes CDR1 MNHEY and CDR2 SMNVEV (reference sequence). V was shortened by 7 bases and J by 5 bases, with 14 bases between the two germline ends. The CDR3 length is 13 residues.